A single sample is the source of the 31 T cell receptor beta chains below, sequenced in a study of vaccination effects on CD4 cells after COVID-19. After roughly eleven days in culture, the CD4+ T cells were isolated. Of the BNT162b2 and mRNA-1273 vaccines, participants received two doses of one or the other. Produced via immunoSEQ multiplex PCR; TCRdb's table is partial and in-frame only. Found here are about 73,000 clones, approximately 73% of them singletons; the top ten hold approximately 2%. The antigens these receptors bind are not known. The sample consisted of CD4+ T cells from PBMCs cultured without peptide, taken after COVID-19 vaccination. These receptors were collected from a human donor who received a COVID-19 vaccine.

The chain recombines TRBV24-1 with TRBJ1-3; D gene uncertain. Between the trimmed V and J ends, which lost 7 bases and 4 bases, there was a span of 10 bases. Germline loops: CDR1 KGHDR, CDR2 SFDVKD. The CDR3 is made up of 13 amino acids. The CDR3 DNA sequence: TGTGCCACCAGCAACAATAACGGAAACACCATATATTTT. Translating gives CATSNNNGNTIYF.

The chain couples TRBV19 to TRBJ1-1; D is undetermined. The CDR3 spans 17 residues. V shed 6 bases and J shed 2 bases, with 22 bases lying between them. CDR1 and CDR2 from the germline V gene are LNHDA and SQIVND (reference sequence). CDR3 DNA sequence: TGTGCCAGTAGCCCTACGATGCGCGGGTTGCAAAACACTGAAGCTTTCTTT. Translation gives CASSPTMRGLQNTEAFF.

The chain couples TRBV5-6 to TRBJ1-1; 7 bases agree with TRBD1. Germline V CDR1 and CDR2: SGHDT, YYEEEE. The V gene end was trimmed by 3 bases and the J gene end by 3 bases; junction bases not matched to a gene: 14. This CDR3 has 17 amino acids. CDR3 nucleotides: TGTGCCAGCAGCTCAACCCGCCGACAGGGAAGGGACACTGAAGCTTTCTTT. As protein: CASSSTRRQGRDTEAFF.

J is TRBJ2-5 and V is TRBV20-1, with 8 bases that match TRBD1. Germline CDR1 and CDR2: DFQATT and SNEGSKA (reference sequence). Trimming at V came to 5 bases and at J to 11 bases, leaving 7 bases not matched to a gene. CDR3 length: 11 amino acids. The CDR3 is CSAGQGHGQYF. The CDR3 DNA is TGCAGTGCTGGACAGGGCCACGGGCAGTACTTC.

This clone was counted a few times. The rearrangement links TRBV10-3 to TRBJ1-1; weak D call: TRBD1 (6 bases). Trimming pared 2 bases from V and 5 bases from J, leaving 12 bases between. The CDR3 consists of 14 residues. CDR1 ENHRY and CDR2 SYGVKD come from the germline V gene. In nucleotides, the CDR3 is TGTGCCATCAGTGAGGTGCAGGGGTGGACTGAAGCTTTCTTT. The encoded protein is CAISEVQGWTEAFF.

The chain combines TRBV4-1 with TRBJ1-1, with D perhaps matching TRBD1 (5 bases). Between the trimmed V and J ends, which lost 2 bases and 4 bases, there was a span of 20 bases. CDR3 size: 17 residues. Germline-derived CDR1 and CDR2 are MGHRA and YSYEKL. CDR3 protein: CASSQIGRGGVVTEAFF. CDR3 DNA sequence: TGCGCCAGCAGCCAAATCGGTCGGGGCGGGGTCGTCACTGAAGCTTTCTTT.

J is TRBJ1-4 and V is TRBV2, with D possibly matching TRBD1 (5 bases). Germline values: CDR1 SNHLY, CDR2 FYNNEI. Deletions cut 3 bases from V and 8 bases from J, with 10 bases between. The length of the CDR3 is 13 residues. The DNA of the CDR3 is TGTGCCAGCAGTGACAGGGTTTGGGAAAAACTGTTTTTT. Translating gives CASSDRVWEKLFF.

In its sample, this clone was seen once. This chain links TRBV7-6 with TRBJ2-7, with TRBD2 identical over 8 bases. The CDR3 sequence is 13 residues long. Looked up from germline, CDR1 is SGHVS and CDR2 is FNYEAQ. J was trimmed by 8 bases and V by 0 bases; bases with no gene match: 3. The CDR3 coding sequence is TGTGCCAGCAGCTTAGCGCCTAGCGGGCAGCAGTACGTC. It is translated as CASSLAPSGQQYV.

The rearrangement uses TRBV5-1 and TRBJ2-5; no clear D. V gave up 2 bases and J gave up 1 base, with 9 bases separating them. This CDR3 is 14 amino acids long. Germline V CDR1 and CDR2: SGHRS, YFSETQ. CDR3: CASSFGVSQETQYF. CDR3 bases: TGCGCCAGCAGCTTCGGCGTCAGCCAAGAGACCCAGTACTTC.

J is TRBJ2-7 and V is TRBV5-6; 8 nucleotides line up with TRBD2. In germline, CDR1 is SGHDT, CDR2 YYEEEE. This CDR3 is built from 18 residues. V was pared by 1 base and J by 1 base, with 13 bases of the junction left unmatched. CDR3 amino acids: CASSLTGGVAAKSYEQYV. CDR3 DNA: TGTGCCAGCAGCTTGACGGGGGGGGTAGCGGCGAAATCCTACGAGCAGTACGTC.

This chain links TRBV5-1 with TRBJ2-1, with 8 bases aligning to TRBD2. Trimming removed 4 bases from V and 9 bases from J; junction bases left unmatched: 12. Germline loops: CDR1 SGHRS, CDR2 YFSETQ. CDR3 length: 15 residues. The CDR3: CASSQRGNSVGEQFF. The CDR3 nucleotides read TGCGCCAGCAGCCAGCGGGGGAACAGCGTAGGTGAGCAGTTCTTC.

CDR3 sequence reads: CASSLGGQGASEAFF. The DNA of the CDR3 is TGTGCCAGCAGCTTAGGTGGACAGGGGGCGAGCGAAGCTTTCTTT. The J gene is TRBJ1-1, the V gene TRBV11-3, with TRBD1 identical over 11 bases. The ends lost 1 base at V and 8 bases at J; junction bases unmatched: 6. The germline V gene encodes CDR1 SGHNT and CDR2 YENEEA. The CDR3 length is 15 residues.

This chain joins TRBV24-1 and TRBJ1-5; D may be TRBD1 (5 bases). From germline, CDR1 is KGHDR and CDR2 SFDVKD. V shed 10 bases and J shed 3 bases, with 12 bases lying between them. The CDR3 runs 13 residues. The CDR3 DNA is TGTGCCACACAGACAGCGAACAATCAGCCCCAGCATTTT. This codes for CATQTANNQPQHF.

The rearrangement joins TRBV6-4 to TRBJ1-5; D remains ambiguous. Germline loops: CDR1 MRHNA, CDR2 SNTAGT. Trimming shortened V by 7 bases and J by 2 bases, and 12 bases separated the two germline ends. This CDR3 is 14 amino acids long. CDR3 DNA sequence: TGTGCCAGCACGTTAGTATCCGGCAATCAGCCCCAGCATTTT. This sequence encodes CASTLVSGNQPQHF.

The rearrangement uses TRBV29-1 and TRBJ1-3; 7 nucleotides line up with TRBD1. This CDR3 is 14 amino acids long. Germline CDR1 and CDR2: SQVTM and ANQGSEA. The ends lost 4 bases at V and 4 bases at J; junction bases unmatched: 7. CDR3 protein: CSVATGTEGNTIYF. Here the CDR3 DNA reads TGCAGCGTTGCAACCGGGACAGAAGGAAACACCATATATTTT.

As concerns this clone: Germline is not matched at one junction end, which may reflect a read error. V and J are TRBV2 and TRBJ1-2, with D perhaps matching TRBD1 (6 bases). The CDR3 sequence is 13 residues long. Germline V gene lookup returns CDR1 SNHLY and CDR2 FYNNEI. CDR3 bases: TGTGCCAGCAGGGAAGGACAGACGTATGGCTACACCTTC. Translation gives CASREGQTYGYTF.

J is TRBJ2-3 and V is TRBV24-1; D tentatively reads TRBD1 or TRBD2 (6 bases each). The CDR3 totals 14 residues. Deletions cut 8 bases from V and 3 bases from J, with 14 bases between. Germline lookup yields CDR1 KGHDR and CDR2 SFDVKD. This CDR3 is CATKNTGATDTQYF. The CDR3 DNA reads TGTGCCACCAAAAACACGGGGGCGACAGATACGCAGTATTTT.

The chain has TRBV5-1 and TRBJ2-7; 12 bases are a match to TRBD1. The CDR3 extends over 14 amino acids. CDR1 is SGHRS, CDR2 YFSETQ, per germline. J gave up 6 bases and V 5 bases, and 6 bases lay outside the gene matches. The CDR3, as DNA: TGCGCCAGCAGATCGGGACAGGGGGCGTCCGAGCAGTACGTC. Encoded protein: CASRSGQGASEQYV.

The chain joins TRBV6-5 to TRBJ2-7; 12 bases map to TRBD2. Per germline, CDR1 MNHEY and CDR2 SVGAGI. Trimming cost V 6 bases and J 6 bases; bases outside gene matches: 9. The CDR3 runs 15 residues. The CDR3 DNA reads TGTGCCAGCAGCCTTCTAGCGGGGGGGCTTGTCGAGCAGTACGTC. It translates to CASSLLAGGLVEQYV.

V gene TRBV10-3 combines with J gene TRBJ2-7; a weak D match, TRBD1 (6 bases). Trimming stripped 5 bases from V and 4 bases from J, with 15 bases between. Germline CDR1 is ENHRY and CDR2 is SYGVKD. CDR3 length equals 14 residues. The CDR3 sequence: CAISLRQAKYEQYV. The CDR3 coding sequence is TGTGCCATCAGTCTACGACAGGCCAAGTACGAGCAGTACGTC.

The rearrangement uses TRBV14 and TRBJ1-6, with D maybe TRBD1 (6 bases). This CDR3 spans 14 amino acids. Per the germline V gene, CDR1 is SGHDN and CDR2 is FVKESK. V was pared by 3 bases and J by 10 bases, with 13 bases between. CDR3 bases: TGTGCCAGCAGCCACAGGGGAGAGAGGTCACCCCTCCACTTT. Translation gives CASSHRGERSPLHF.

The rearrangement joins TRBV7-2 to TRBJ1-1; D remains unclear. Trimming stripped 4 bases from V and 4 bases from J, with 10 bases between. Per the germline V gene, CDR1 is SGHTA and CDR2 is FQGNSA. This CDR3 comprises 13 residues. CDR3 in amino acids: CASSSGGSTEAFF. The CDR3 bases are TGTGCCAGCAGCTCGGGCGGGAGCACTGAAGCTTTCTTT. The whole variable domain, filled in from reference TRBV7-2 and TRBJ1-1, reads GAGVSQSPSNKVTEKGKDVELRCDPISGHTALYWYRQSLGQGLEFLIYFQGNSAPDKSGLPSDRFSAERTGGSVSTLTIQRTQQEDSAVYLCASSSGGSTEAFFGQGTRLTVV.

CDR3 in amino acids: CASSFGTGGNNYGYTF. The CDR3, as DNA: TGTGCCAGCAGCTTCGGGACAGGGGGCAATAACTATGGCTACACCTTC. This chain uses TRBV5-4 with TRBJ1-2; 12 bases map to TRBD1. The CDR3 consists of 16 residues. The J segment lost 1 base and the V segment lost 2 bases, leaving 3 bases of the junction unmatched. Germline V CDR1 and CDR2: SGHNT, YYREEE (reference sequence).

This chain links TRBV19 with TRBJ1-2, with TRBD1 matching over 7 bases. Germline V gene data show CDR1 as LNHDA and CDR2 as SQIVND (reference sequence). J gave up 4 bases and V 8 bases, and 7 bases lay outside the gene matches. The CDR3 spans 13 residues. The CDR3 DNA reads TGTGCCAGTGCCCGACAGGGCAGCTATGGCTACACCTTC. Encoded protein: CASARQGSYGYTF.

The V and J genes are TRBV29-1 and TRBJ1-1, with unresolved D. The CDR3 loop spans 13 amino acids. Germline V gene lookup returns CDR1 SQVTM and CDR2 ANQGSEA. V lost 7 bases and J 1 base, leaving 13 bases between the germline ends. This CDR3 reads CSGRLDANTEAFF. The CDR3 coding sequence is TGCAGCGGCCGGTTGGACGCGAACACTGAAGCTTTCTTT. The full variable domain, with the rest looked up from reference TRBV29-1 and TRBJ1-1, is SAVISQKPSRDICQRGTSLTIQCQVDSQVTMMFWYRQQPGQSLTLIATANQGSEATYESGFVIDKFPISRPNLTFSTLTVSNMSPEDSSIYLCSGRLDANTEAFFGQGTRLTVV.

This chain connects TRBV19 to TRBJ1-5, with TRBD1 identical over 9 bases. Per germline, CDR1 LNHDA and CDR2 SQIVND (reference sequence). After removal of 4 bases from V and 1 base from J, the junction contained 5 bases not matched to a gene. The CDR3 extends over 16 amino acids. The CDR3 region is CASSRMTGGSNQPQHF. The CDR3 nucleotides read TGTGCCAGTAGTAGAATGACAGGGGGAAGCAATCAGCCCCAGCATTTT.

A single count supports this clone. The CDR3 here is CASSLSGGAADTQYF. CDR3 DNA sequence: TGTGCCAGCAGCTTGAGCGGGGGGGCGGCAGATACGCAGTATTTT. This chain uses TRBV7-9 with TRBJ2-3; 10 bases match TRBD2. The germline gives CDR1 SEHNR, CDR2 FQNEAQ (reference sequence). J gave up 4 bases and V 3 bases, and 4 bases lay outside the gene matches. The CDR3 is made up of 15 amino acids.

The rearrangement joins TRBV6-1 to TRBJ1-2, with no clear D. V was cut by 0 bases and J by 8 bases, with 10 bases left in between. Germline CDR1 reads MNHNS; CDR2 reads SASEGT. The CDR3 length is 13 residues. The CDR3, as DNA: TGTGCCAGCAGTGAAGCGAGGTCCCGGGGCTACACCTTC. Its protein product is CASSEARSRGYTF.

Only a few counts were recorded for this clone. The genes are TRBV7-3 and TRBJ2-2; tentative D call: TRBD2 (5 bases). Trimming left V 2 bases short and J 4 bases short, with 11 bases between. This CDR3 has 15 amino acids. CDR1 is SGHTA, CDR2 FQGTGA, per germline. The CDR3 spells CASSLSGGGTGELFF. The CDR3 region has the DNA TGTGCCAGCAGCTTATCCGGAGGCGGCACCGGGGAGCTGTTTTTT.

This sequence joins TRBV19 and TRBJ2-7, with 10 bases fitting TRBD1. The CDR3 is 15 residues long. Trimming cost V 6 bases and J 7 bases; bases outside gene matches: 12. Per germline, CDR1 LNHDA and CDR2 SQIVND (reference sequence). The CDR3 region is CASRTRQGATGEQYV. As DNA, the CDR3 is TGTGCCAGTAGGACTAGACAGGGGGCAACGGGGGAGCAGTACGTC.

This clone has at least ten counts. J is TRBJ2-5 and V is TRBV24-1; a possible D gene is TRBD2 (5 bases). Germline V gene lookup returns CDR1 KGHDR and CDR2 SFDVKD. CDR3 length equals 12 residues. V was clipped by 5 bases and J by 5 bases, with 8 bases between them. This chain's CDR3 is CATSAPGETQYF. The CDR3 nucleotides are TGTGCCACCAGTGCCCCGGGGGAGACCCAGTACTTC.